This T cell receptor (beta chain) was recorded in a study of cytomegalovirus exposure and HLA in healthy donors. The wider study: Earlier work reported 100 million or so unique TCR beta sequences from some 170 million T cells.

Germline V lookup: CDR1 SNHLY, CDR2 FYNNEI. The CDR3 has 16 residues. Trimming removed 4 bases from V and 3 bases from J, with 18 bases in between. In regard to this clone: Its specificity is unknown.

Whole-study findings and limits: A reported reduction in N-insertions relative to the 666-donor mean was seen in an Asian-associated ancestry cluster in a later analysis.

The PCR had 60 Vbeta and 13 Jbeta primers. As originally analysed: The authors later counted about 80 million unique TCR beta chains, about 11 million of them shared. Assay: immunoSEQ multiplex PCR; the TCRdb copy retains only in-frame clones and omits some. V and J calls and clone size follow that table, whereas D and trimming were derived from the DNA. The repertoire consists of approximately 170,000 clones, with roughly 72% occurring once and the leading ten covering over 0.95%. The J gene is TRBJ2-5, the V gene TRBV2; the D gene is possibly TRBD2 (7 bases). The source of this sequence is a woman between 40 and 50 years old in good health and CMV-seronegative. The sequenced sample was PBMCs. As DNA, the CDR3 is TGTGCCAGCAGTGGGTTCGGGGGGCGAGCTAAAGAGACCCAGTACTTC. Translation: CASSGFGGRAKETQYF.